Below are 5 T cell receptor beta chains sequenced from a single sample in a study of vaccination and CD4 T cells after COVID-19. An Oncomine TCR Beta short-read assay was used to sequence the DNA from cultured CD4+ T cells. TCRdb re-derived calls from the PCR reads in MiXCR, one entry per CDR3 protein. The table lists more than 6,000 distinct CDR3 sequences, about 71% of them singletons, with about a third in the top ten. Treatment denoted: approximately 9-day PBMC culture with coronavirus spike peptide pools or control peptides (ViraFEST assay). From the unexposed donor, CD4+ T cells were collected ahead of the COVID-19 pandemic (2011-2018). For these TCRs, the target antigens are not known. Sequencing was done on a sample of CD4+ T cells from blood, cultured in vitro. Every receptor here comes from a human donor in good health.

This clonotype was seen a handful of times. The chain's CDR3 is CASSLETGYNSPLHF. CDR3 nucleotide sequence: TGTGCCAGCAGTTTGGAGACAGGGTACAATTCACCCCTCCACTTT. V usage is TRBV12-3 or TRBV12-4 and J usage is TRBJ1-6; 7 bases align to TRBD1. The CDR3 covers 15 residues. Germline trimming cut 3 bases from V and 7 bases from J; bases unmatched to any gene: 6.

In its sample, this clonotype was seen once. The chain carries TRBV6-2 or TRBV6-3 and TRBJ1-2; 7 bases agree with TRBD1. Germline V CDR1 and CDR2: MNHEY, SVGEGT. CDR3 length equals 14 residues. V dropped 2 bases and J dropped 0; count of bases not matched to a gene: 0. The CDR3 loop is CASSYGQANYGYTF. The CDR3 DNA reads TGTGCCAGCAGTTACGGACAGGCTAACTATGGCTACACCTTC.

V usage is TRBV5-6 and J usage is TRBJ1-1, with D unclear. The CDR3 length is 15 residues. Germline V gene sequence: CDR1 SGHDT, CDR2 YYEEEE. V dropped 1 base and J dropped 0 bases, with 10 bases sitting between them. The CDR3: CASSLSPVLNTEAFF. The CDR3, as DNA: TGTGCCAGCAGCTTGAGTCCGGTGTTGAACACTGAAGCTTTCTTT. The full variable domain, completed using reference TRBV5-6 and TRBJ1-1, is DAGVTQSPTHLIKTRGQQVTLRCSPKSGHDTVSWYQQALGQGPQFIFQYYEEEERQRGNFPDRFSGHQFPNYSSELNVNALLLGDSALYLCASSLSPVLNTEAFFGQGTRLTVV.

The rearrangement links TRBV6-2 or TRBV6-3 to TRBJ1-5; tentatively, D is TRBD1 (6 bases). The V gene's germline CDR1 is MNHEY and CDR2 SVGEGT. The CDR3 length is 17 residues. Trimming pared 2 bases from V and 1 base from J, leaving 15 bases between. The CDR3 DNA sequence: TGTGCCAGCAGTTACAGGGCCGGGGGGCCGAGCAATCAGCCCCAGCATTTT. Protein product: CASSYRAGGPSNQPQHF.

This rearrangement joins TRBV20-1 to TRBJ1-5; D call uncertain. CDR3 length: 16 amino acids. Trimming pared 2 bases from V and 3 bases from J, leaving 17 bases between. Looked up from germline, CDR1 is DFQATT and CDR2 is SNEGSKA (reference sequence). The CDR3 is CSARTPFLGDNQPQHF. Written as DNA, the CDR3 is TGCAGTGCTAGAACCCCCTTTTTGGGTGACAATCAGCCCCAGCATTTT.